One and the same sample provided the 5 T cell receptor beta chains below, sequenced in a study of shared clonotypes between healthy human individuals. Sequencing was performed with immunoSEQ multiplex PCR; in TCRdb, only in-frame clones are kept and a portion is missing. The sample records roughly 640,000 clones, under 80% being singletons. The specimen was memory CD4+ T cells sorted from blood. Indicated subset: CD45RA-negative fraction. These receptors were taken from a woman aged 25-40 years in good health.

The CDR3 region is CASQGRNSYEQYF. The CDR3, as DNA: TGTGCCAGCCAGGGACGGAATTCCTACGAGCAGTACTTC. The chain is built from TRBV27 and TRBJ2-7; D might be TRBD1 or TRBD2, each matching 5 bases. Germline V CDR1 and CDR2: MNHEY, SMNVEV (reference sequence). Trimming took off 8 bases at V and 1 base at J, with 12 bases between the two ends. The CDR3 has 13 residues.

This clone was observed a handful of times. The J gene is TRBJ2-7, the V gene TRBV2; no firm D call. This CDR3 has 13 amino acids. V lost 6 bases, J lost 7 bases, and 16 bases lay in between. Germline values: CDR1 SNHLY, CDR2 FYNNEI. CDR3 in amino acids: CASRATVLGEQYF. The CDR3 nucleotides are TGTGCCAGCAGAGCTACAGTTTTGGGTGAGCAGTACTTC.

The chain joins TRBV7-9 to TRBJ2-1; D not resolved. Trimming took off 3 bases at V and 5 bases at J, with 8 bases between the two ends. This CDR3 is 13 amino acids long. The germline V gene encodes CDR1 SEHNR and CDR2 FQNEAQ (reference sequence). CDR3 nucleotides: TGTGCCAGCAGCTTTACTGGAAACAATGAGCAGTTCTTC. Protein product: CASSFTGNNEQFF.

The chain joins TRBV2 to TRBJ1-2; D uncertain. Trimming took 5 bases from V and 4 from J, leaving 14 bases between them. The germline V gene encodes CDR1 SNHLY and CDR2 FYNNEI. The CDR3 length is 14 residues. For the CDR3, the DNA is TGTGCCAGCAGTCCCCGCCTGGAGTCCTATGGCTACACCTTC. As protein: CASSPRLESYGYTF. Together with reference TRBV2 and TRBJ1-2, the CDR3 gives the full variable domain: EPEVTQTPSHQVTQMGQEVILRCVPISNHLYFYWYRQILGQKVEFLVSFYNNEISEKSEIFDDQFSVERPDGSNFTLKIRSTKLEDSAMYFCASSPRLESYGYTFGSGTRLTVV.

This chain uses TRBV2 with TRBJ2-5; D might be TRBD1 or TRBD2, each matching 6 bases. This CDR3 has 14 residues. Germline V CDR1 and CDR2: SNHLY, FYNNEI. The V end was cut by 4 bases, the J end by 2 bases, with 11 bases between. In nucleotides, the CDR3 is TGTGCCAGCAGTGGGGGGGCCGGGCAAGAGACCCAGTACTTC. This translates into CASSGGAGQETQYF.